This T cell receptor beta chain was sequenced for a study of OX40 agonist ivuxolimab in advanced cancers. About the research overall: Dose-escalation patients suffered from hepatocellular carcinoma, melanoma, renal cell or head and neck cancer. Findings of the study overall: Low levels of normalized T-cell clonal expansion also appeared in some nonresponders.

The CDR3 has 14 residues. The ends were cut back, 1 base at V and 5 bases at J, with 8 bases in the middle. Germline-derived CDR1 and CDR2 are SGHTA and FQGNSA. The repertoire was sequenced with immunoSEQ multiplex PCR; TCRdb's copy has only in-frame clones and lacks some. The sample has fewer than 200,000 clones; around 94% are singletons. This clone was observed a single time. Antigen specificity is unknown. Baseline, cycle 4 day 1, and cycle 7 day 1 were the blood sampling points. This sequence joins TRBV7-2 and TRBJ1-4; D unresolved. This TCR was recovered from an adult with an advanced solid tumor such as melanoma, head and neck, liver or kidney cancer. The specimen was CD4+ or CD8+ T cells sorted from blood, collected in a trial of the OX40 agonist ivuxolimab. Here the CDR3 reads CASSLGLQNEKLFF. The CDR3, as DNA: TGTGCCAGCAGCTTAGGTCTACAGAATGAAAAACTGTTTTTT.